This T cell receptor beta chain was observed in a study of cytomegalovirus exposure and HLA in healthy donors. The study's findings and limits: Trimming of TCR beta V- and J-genes showed a link, identified in a later analysis, to a missense DCLRE1C variant. The authors listed over 150 TCR beta chains as cytomegalovirus-associated.

It was with 60 Vbeta and 13 Jbeta primers that the PCR ran. Sequenced by immunoSEQ multiplex PCR; TCRdb stores in-frame clones only, minus some. The sample holds around 200,000 clones; about 80% are singletons and the top ten take more than 3.5%. As for this clone: The antigen is undetermined.

CDR3 size: 15 residues. Germline assignment: CDR1 MDHEN and CDR2 SYDVKM. V lost 6 bases and J lost 3; bases outside the gene matches: 10. The material sequenced was PBMCs. The TCR originated in a woman aged 55-75 years in good health and CMV-seropositive. The chain is built from TRBV28 and TRBJ2-7, with 8 bases fitting TRBD1. The CDR3 bases are TGTGCCAGCAGCCGACGACGGACAGGGCACTACGAGCAGTACTTC. Protein: CASSRRRTGHYEQYF.